This entry concerns a single T cell receptor beta chain. A J-beta primer mix and a sample-barcoded 5' primer were used in a second PCR of about 7 to 12 cycles. TCRdb independently ran MiXCR on the 5' RACE reads; one entry per CDR3 protein. The sample includes about 1.4 million distinct CDR3 sequences, approximately 59% of them seen just once. This entry is derived from a study of blood T cells in healthy people across ages. Study-wide background: Capture by template switching was about one barcoded beta molecule per two T cells.

V dropped 6 bases and J dropped 5 bases, with 14 bases sitting between them. CDR1 is GTSNPN and CDR2 is SVGIG in the germline V gene (reference sequence). The CDR3 extends over 13 amino acids. The chain joins TRBV30 to TRBJ2-4; weak D call: TRBD2 (5 bases). The clonotype originates from a man between 18 and 29 years old in good health. Sample: blood. CDR3 DNA: TGTGCCTGTATCCTGAGGGATCAAAACATTCAGTACTTC. Its protein is CACILRDQNIQYF.